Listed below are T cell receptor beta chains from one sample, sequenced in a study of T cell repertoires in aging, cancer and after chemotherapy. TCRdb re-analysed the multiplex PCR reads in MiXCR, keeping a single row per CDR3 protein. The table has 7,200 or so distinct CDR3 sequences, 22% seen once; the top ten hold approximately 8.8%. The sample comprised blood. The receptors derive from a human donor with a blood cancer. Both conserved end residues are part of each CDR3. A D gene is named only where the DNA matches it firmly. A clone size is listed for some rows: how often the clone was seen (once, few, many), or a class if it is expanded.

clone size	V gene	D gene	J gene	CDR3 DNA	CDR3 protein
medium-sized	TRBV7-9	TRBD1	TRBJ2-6	TGTGCCAGCAGCCCACTACAGGGGGAACCCTCTGGGGCCAACGTCCTGACTTTC	CASSPLQGEPSGANVLTF
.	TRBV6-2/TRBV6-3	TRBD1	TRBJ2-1	TGTGCCAGCAGGGACAGGGGTGGGTGGTCCAATGAGCAGTTCTTC	CASRDRGGWSNEQFF
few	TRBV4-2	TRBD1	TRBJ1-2	TGTGCCAGCAGCCAGGCCGACAGGGCAAACTATGGCTACACCTTC	CASSQADRANYGYTF
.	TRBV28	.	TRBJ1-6	TGTGCCAGCAGCCTCAGTCATTCACCCCTCCACTTT	CASSLSHSPLHF
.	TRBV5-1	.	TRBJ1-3	TGCGCCAGCACCGAAGGGGGGGATCCTGGAAACACCATATATTTT	CASTEGGDPGNTIYF
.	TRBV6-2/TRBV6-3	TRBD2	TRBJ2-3	TGTGCCAGCAGTTACTCGACTAGCGGGGGGGGGAGAGATACGCAGTATTTT	CASSYSTSGGGRDTQYF
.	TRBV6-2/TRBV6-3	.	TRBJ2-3	TGTGCCAGCAGTTACCAGGGGATAGATACGCAGTATTTT	CASSYQGIDTQYF
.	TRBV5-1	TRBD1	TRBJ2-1	TGCGCCAGCAGCTGGCAGGGGGACCACAATGAGCAGTTCTTC	CASSWQGDHNEQFF
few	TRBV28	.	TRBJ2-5	TGTGCCAGCAGTCAAAAAGAGACCCAGTACTTC	CASSQKETQYF
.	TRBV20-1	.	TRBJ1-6	TGCAGTGCTAGAGATCTACCGCGAGGGGGAAGTCCCTATAATTCACCCCTCCACTTT	CSARDLPRGGSPYNSPLHF
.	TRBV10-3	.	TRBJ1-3	TGTGCCATCAGGGGTCCGGCCTCTGGAAACACCATATATTTT	CAIRGPASGNTIYF
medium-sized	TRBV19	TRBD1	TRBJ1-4	TGTGCCAGTAGGGGAAGGACAGGGGGCGGCTCTAATGAAAAACTGTTTTTT	CASRGRTGGGSNEKLFF
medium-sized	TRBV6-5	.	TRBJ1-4	TGTGCCAGCAGTTACGGGCAGGGGAGAGAAAAACTGTTTTTT	CASSYGQGREKLFF
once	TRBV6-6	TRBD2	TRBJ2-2	TGTGCCAGCAGGGCCGGACTAGCGACGAACACCGGGGAGCTGTTTTTT	CASRAGLATNTGELFF
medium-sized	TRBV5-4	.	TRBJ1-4	TGTGCCAGCAGCTCCCCCCCGAATGAAAAACTGTTTTTT	CASSSPPNEKLFF
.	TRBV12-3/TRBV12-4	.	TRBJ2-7	TGTGCCAGCAGTTTGAATAGCAGACTCTCCTACGAGCAGTACTTC	CASSLNSRLSYEQYF
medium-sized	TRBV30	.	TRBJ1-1	TGTGCCTCCCACCTCCGGCGGGGCCGCGCTGAAGCTTTCTTT	CASHLRRGRAEAFF
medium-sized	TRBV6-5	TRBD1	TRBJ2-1	TGTGCCAGCAGTCGGGACAGGAGCTCCTACAATGAGCAGTTCTTC	CASSRDRSSYNEQFF
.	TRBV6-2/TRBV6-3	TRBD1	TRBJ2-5	TGTGCCAGCAGGCGCACTCCGGGACAGGACCAAGAGACCCAGTACTTC	CASRRTPGQDQETQYF
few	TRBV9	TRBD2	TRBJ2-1	TGTGCCAGCAGCATCTATAGCGGGAGTTTCGATGAGCAGTTCTTC	CASSIYSGSFDEQFF
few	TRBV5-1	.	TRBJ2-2	TGCGCCAGCAGCTGGGGTCCGGGGGCCTCAAACACCGGGGAGCTGTTTTTT	CASSWGPGASNTGELFF
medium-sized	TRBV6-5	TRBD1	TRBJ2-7	TGTGCCAGCAGTCCACCTGGGACAGGGGGCATCGAGCAGTACTTC	CASSPPGTGGIEQYF
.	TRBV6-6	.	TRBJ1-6	TGTGCCAGCAGCTTCAGGGAACCGGCATCACCCCTCCACTTT	CASSFREPASPLHF
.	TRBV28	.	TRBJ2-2	TGTGCCAGCAGTTTACAAGGGGTTCCGACCGGGGAGCTGTTTTTT	CASSLQGVPTGELFF
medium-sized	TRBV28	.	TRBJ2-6	TGTGCCAGCAGTTCCCCCGGGATCCGGAGGGCCAACGTCCTGACTTTC	CASSSPGIRRANVLTF
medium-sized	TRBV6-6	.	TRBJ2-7	TGTGCCAGCAGTTACGGGACCCTCCCCGAGCAGTACTTC	CASSYGTLPEQYF
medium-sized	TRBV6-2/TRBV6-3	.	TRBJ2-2	TGTGCCAGCGCGATTAGGGGAACCGGGGAGCTGTTTTTT	CASAIRGTGELFF
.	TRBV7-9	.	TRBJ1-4	TGTGCCAGCAGCTCGGTGGGTGAAAAACTGTTTTTT	CASSSVGEKLFF
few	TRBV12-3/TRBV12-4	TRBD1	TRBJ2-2	TGTGCCAGCAGTTGGGACAGGTTTGTCGGGGAGCTGTTTTTT	CASSWDRFVGELFF
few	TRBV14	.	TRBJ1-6	TGTGCCAGCAGCCAACAGGTTGTCGATAATTCACCCCTCCACTTT	CASSQQVVDNSPLHF
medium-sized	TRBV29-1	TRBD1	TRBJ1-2	TGCAGCGTTGAAGGGGTAGGGGGCTCCTCCTATGGCTACACCTTC	CSVEGVGGSSYGYTF
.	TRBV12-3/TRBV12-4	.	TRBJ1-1	TGTGCCAGCAGTTTGGGGGTGAACACTGAAGCTTTCTTT	CASSLGVNTEAFF
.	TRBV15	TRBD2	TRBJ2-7	TGTGCCACCAGCAGAGCGGCTAGCGGGAGTCTCCACGAGCAGTACTTC	CATSRAASGSLHEQYF
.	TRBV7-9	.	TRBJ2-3	TGTGCCAGCAGCTTAGGATTTCGGTCGTACGGACAGCCGAACACAGATACGCAGTATTTT	CASSLGFRSYGQPNTDTQYF
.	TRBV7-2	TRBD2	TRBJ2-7	TGTGCCAGCAGCTCCCGGACTAGCGGGAGAGCGTACGAGCAGTACTTC	CASSSRTSGRAYEQYF
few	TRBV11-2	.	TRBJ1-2	TGTGCCAGCAGCTTAGGCGCGGGAAACTATGGCTACACCTTC	CASSLGAGNYGYTF
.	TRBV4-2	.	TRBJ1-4	TGTGCCAGCAGCCAAGGGTACAATGAAAAACTGTTTTTT	CASSQGYNEKLFF
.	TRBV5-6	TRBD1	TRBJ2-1	TGTGCCAGCAGCCCGGGACAGGACCTTGAAGTGCAGTTCTTC	CASSPGQDLEVQFF
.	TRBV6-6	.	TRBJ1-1	TGTGCCAGCAGTTACCCACCTGGGGGGAACACTGAAGCTTTCTTT	CASSYPPGGNTEAFF
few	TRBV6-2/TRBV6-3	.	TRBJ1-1	TGTGCCAGCAGTTACGATGGGGGCCGGATATTGAACACTGAAGCTTTCTTT	CASSYDGGRILNTEAFF
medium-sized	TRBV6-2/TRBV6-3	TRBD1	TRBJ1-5	TGTGCCAGCAGTCCCACAGGGGGCAGGGATCAGCCCCAGCATTTT	CASSPTGGRDQPQHF
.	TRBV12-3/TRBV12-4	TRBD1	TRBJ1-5	TGTGCCAGCAGTACTAGGACAGGGGGTGTCAATCAGCCCCAGCATTTT	CASSTRTGGVNQPQHF
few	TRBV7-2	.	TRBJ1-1	TGTGCCAGCAGTTATAGACAGACTAACACTGAAGCTTTCTTT	CASSYRQTNTEAFF
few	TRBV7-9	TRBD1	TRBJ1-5	TGTGCCAGCAGCTTAGATACAGGGGGCTCTCAGCCCCAGCATTTT	CASSLDTGGSQPQHF
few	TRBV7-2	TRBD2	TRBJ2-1	TGTGCCAGTACTAGCGGGAGTCTCTATGAGCAGTTCTTC	CASTSGSLYEQFF
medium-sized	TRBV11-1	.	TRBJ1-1	TGTGCCAGCAGCTTAAGATCCGGACGGAAGAACACTGAAGCTTTCTTT	CASSLRSGRKNTEAFF
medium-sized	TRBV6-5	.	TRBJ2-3	TGTGCCAGCAGTTACTTGTCCCCACAAGATACGCAGTATTTT	CASSYLSPQDTQYF
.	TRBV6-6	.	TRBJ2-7	TGTGCCAGCAGTTCAAGACTGGATACCTACGAGCAGTACTTC	CASSSRLDTYEQYF
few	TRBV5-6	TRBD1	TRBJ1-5	TGTGCCAGCAGCCTCAGGGGGAATGGGGATCAGCCCCAGCATTTT	CASSLRGNGDQPQHF
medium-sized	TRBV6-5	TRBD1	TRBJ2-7	TGTGCCAGTCAGACAGGGTTCTACGAGCAGTACTTC	CASQTGFYEQYF
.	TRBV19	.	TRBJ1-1	TGTGCCAGTAGAGACTTGAACACTGAAGCTTTCTTT	CASRDLNTEAFF
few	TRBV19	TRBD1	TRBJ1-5	TGTGCCAGTAGTATTAGGGGGGGGACAGATAGCAATCAGCCCCAGCATTTT	CASSIRGGTDSNQPQHF